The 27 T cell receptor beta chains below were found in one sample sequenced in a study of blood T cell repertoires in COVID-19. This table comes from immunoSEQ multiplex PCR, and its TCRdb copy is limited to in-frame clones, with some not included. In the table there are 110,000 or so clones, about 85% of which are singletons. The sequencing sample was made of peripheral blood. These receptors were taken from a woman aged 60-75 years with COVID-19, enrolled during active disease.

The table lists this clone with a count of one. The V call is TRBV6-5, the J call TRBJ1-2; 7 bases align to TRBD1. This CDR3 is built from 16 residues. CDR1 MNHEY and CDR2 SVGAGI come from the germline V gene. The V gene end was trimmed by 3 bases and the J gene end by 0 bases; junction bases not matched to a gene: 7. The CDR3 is CASSYGTAPANYGYTF. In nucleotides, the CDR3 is TGTGCCAGCAGTTATGGGACAGCTCCAGCTAACTATGGCTACACCTTC.

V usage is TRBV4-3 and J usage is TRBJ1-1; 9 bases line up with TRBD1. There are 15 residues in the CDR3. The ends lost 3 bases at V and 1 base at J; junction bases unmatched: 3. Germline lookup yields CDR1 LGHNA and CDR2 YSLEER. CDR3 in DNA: TGCGCCAGCAGCCAGGGGGGACAGGGGAACACTGAAGCTTTCTTT. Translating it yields CASSQGGQGNTEAFF.

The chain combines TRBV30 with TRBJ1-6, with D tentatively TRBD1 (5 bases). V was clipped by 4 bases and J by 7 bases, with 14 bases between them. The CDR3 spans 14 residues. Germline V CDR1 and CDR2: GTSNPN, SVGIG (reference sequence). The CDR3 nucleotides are TGTGCCTGGAATCTCGCTAGGGGCAATTCACCCCTCCACTTT. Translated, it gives CAWNLARGNSPLHF.

DNA for the CDR3: TGTGCCATCAGTGAGGTTGTCGCAGGGGCGAACACTGAAGCTTTCTTT. Its protein is CAISEVVAGANTEAFF. The chain links TRBV10-3 to TRBJ1-1; D possibly corresponds to TRBD1 (6 bases). Germline V gene data show CDR1 as ENHRY and CDR2 as SYGVKD. V was trimmed by 2 bases and J by 1 base, leaving 14 bases between them. This CDR3 has 16 residues.

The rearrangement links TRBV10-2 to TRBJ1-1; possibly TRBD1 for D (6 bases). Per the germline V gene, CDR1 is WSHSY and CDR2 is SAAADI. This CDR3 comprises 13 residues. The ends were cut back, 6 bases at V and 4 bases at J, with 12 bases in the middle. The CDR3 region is CASRTLGGTEAFF. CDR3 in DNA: TGCGCCAGCAGAACTCTAGGGGGCACTGAAGCTTTCTTT.

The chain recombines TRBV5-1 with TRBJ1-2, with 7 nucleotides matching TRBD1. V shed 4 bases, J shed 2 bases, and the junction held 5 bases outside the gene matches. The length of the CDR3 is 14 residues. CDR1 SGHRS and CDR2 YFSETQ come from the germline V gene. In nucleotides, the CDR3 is TGCGCCAGCAGCCCCCAACAGGGGAACTATGGCTACACCTTC. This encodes CASSPQQGNYGYTF.

The CDR3 region has the DNA TGCGCCAGCAGCCAAGATCAGGCCGTTTCCGGAAACACCATATATTTT. Protein product: CASSQDQAVSGNTIYF. The chain couples TRBV4-1 to TRBJ1-3; D not certain. The CDR3 consists of 16 residues. V gave up 0 bases and J gave up 4 bases, with 13 bases separating them. Germline V CDR1 and CDR2: MGHRA, YSYEKL.

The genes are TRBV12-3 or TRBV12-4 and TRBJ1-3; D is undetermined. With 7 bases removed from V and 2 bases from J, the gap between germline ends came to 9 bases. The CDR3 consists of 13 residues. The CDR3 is CASTQTPGNTIYF. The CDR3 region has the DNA TGTGCCAGCACCCAAACACCTGGAAACACCATATATTTT.

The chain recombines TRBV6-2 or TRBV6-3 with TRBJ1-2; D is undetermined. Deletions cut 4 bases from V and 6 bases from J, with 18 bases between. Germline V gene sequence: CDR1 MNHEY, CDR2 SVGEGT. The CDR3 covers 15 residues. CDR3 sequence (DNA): TGTGCCAGCAGTTGGAATTCAGAGGGTCCTAATGGCTACACCTTC. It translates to CASSWNSEGPNGYTF.

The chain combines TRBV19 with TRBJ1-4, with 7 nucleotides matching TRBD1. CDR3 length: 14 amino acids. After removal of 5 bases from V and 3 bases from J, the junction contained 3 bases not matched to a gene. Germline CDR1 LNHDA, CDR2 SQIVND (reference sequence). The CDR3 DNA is TGTGCCAGTAGTCAGGGGGTGGCTAATGAAAAACTGTTTTTT. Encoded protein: CASSQGVANEKLFF.

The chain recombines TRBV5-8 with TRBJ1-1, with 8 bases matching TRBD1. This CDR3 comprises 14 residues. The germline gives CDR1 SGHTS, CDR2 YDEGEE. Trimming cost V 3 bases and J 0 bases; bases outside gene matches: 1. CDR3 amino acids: CASSWGQVNTEAFF. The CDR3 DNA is TGTGCCAGCAGCTGGGGACAGGTGAACACTGAAGCTTTCTTT.

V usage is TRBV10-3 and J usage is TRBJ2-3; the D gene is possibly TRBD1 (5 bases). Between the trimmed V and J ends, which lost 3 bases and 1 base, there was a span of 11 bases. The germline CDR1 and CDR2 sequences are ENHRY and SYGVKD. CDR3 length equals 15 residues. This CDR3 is CAISDKTEGTDTQYF. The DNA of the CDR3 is TGTGCCATCAGTGATAAGACAGAAGGCACAGATACGCAGTATTTT.

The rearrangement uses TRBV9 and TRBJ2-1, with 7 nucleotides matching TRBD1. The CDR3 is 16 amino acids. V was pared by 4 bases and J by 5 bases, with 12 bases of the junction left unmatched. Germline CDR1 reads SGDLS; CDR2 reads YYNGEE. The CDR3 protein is CASSLKTGKINNEQFF. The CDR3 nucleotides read TGTGCCAGCAGCCTGAAGACAGGGAAAATTAACAATGAGCAGTTCTTC.

CDR3: CASSLTPRGGLNEQFF. The CDR3 nucleotides read TGTGCCAGCAGCTTAACGCCGCGGGGGGGCCTGAATGAGCAGTTCTTC. The J gene is TRBJ2-1, the V gene TRBV7-3; 9 nucleotides agree with TRBD2. Losses at the gene ends were 0 bases for V and 7 bases for J; bases not matched to a gene: 7. This CDR3 is built from 16 residues. CDR1 and CDR2 from the germline V gene are SGHTA and FQGTGA.

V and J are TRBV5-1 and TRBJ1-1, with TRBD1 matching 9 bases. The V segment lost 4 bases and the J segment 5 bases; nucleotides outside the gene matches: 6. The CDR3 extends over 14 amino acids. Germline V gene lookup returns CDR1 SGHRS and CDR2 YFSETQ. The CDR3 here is CASSTGQGSTEAFF. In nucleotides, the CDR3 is TGCGCCAGCAGCACAGGACAGGGGTCAACTGAAGCTTTCTTT.

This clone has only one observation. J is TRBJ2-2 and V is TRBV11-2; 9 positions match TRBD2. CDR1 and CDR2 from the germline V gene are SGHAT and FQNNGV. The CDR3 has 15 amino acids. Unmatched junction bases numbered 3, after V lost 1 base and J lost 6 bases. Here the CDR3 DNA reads TGTGCCAGCAGCTTAGCGGGACTAGCAGCCGGGGAGCTGTTTTTT. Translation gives CASSLAGLAAGELFF.

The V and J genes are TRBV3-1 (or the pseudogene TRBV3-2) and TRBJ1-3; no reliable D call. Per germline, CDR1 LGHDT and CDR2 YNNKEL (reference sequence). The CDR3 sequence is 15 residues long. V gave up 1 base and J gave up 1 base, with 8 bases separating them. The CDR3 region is CASSQVNGSGNTIYF. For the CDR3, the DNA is TGTGCCAGCAGCCAAGTTAACGGGTCTGGAAACACCATATATTTT.

The chain's CDR3 is CASSLWGGISEAFF. The CDR3 nucleotides are TGTGCCAGCAGCTTGTGGGGGGGAATTTCAGAAGCTTTCTTT. The chain is built from TRBV5-4 and TRBJ1-1; D possibly corresponds to TRBD1 (5 bases). The CDR3 is 14 amino acids. CDR1 and CDR2 from the germline V gene are SGHNT and YYREEE (reference sequence). Trimming pared 1 base from V and 8 bases from J, leaving 15 bases between.

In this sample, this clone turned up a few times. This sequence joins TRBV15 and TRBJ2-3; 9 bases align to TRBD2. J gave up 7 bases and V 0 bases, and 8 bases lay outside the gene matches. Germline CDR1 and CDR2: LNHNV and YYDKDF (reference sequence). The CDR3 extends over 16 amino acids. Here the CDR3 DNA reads TGTGCCACCAGCAGAGATCTGAGTAGCGGGGGTTATACGCAGTATTTT. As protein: CATSRDLSSGGYTQYF.

DNA of the CDR3: TGTGCCAGCAGCCGGGACAGAGGCTTGAACACTGAAGCTTTCTTT. It encodes CASSRDRGLNTEAFF. J is TRBJ1-1 and V is TRBV11-2, with 7 bases aligning to TRBD1. This CDR3 spans 15 amino acids. The J segment lost 0 bases and the V segment lost 5 bases, leaving 6 bases of the junction unmatched. Looked up from germline, CDR1 is SGHAT and CDR2 is FQNNGV.

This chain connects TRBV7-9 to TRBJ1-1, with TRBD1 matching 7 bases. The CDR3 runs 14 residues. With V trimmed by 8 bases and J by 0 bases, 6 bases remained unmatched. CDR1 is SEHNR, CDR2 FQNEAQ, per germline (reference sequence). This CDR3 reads CASLIDRVNTEAFF. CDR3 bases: TGTGCCAGCCTGATAGACAGGGTGAACACTGAAGCTTTCTTT.

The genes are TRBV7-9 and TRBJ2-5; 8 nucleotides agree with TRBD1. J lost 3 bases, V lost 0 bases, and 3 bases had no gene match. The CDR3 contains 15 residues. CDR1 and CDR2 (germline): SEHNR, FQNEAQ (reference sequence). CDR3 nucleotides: TGTGCCAGCAGCTTAGCGAGGACAGGGAAAGAGACCCAGTACTTC. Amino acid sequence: CASSLARTGKETQYF.

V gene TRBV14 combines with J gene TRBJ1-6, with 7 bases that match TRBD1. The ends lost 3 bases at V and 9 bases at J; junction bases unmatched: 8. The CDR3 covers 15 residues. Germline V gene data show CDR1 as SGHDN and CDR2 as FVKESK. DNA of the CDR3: TGTGCCAGCAGCCAGACCGGGACAGTCGTTTCACCCCTCCACTTT. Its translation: CASSQTGTVVSPLHF.

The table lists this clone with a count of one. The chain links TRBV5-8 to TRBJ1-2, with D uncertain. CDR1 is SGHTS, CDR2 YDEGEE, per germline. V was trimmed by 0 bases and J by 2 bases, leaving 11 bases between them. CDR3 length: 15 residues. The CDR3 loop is CASSLAERLNYGYTF. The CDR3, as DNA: TGTGCCAGCAGCTTGGCCGAGCGCCTAAACTATGGCTACACCTTC.

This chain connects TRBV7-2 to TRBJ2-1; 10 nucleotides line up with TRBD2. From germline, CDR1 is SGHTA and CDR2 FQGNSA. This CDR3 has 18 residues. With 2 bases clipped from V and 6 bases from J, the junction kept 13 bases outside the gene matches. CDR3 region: CASSLSPAGGISVNEQFF. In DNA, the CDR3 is TGTGCCAGCAGCTTAAGCCCAGCGGGGGGGATATCCGTCAATGAGCAGTTCTTC.

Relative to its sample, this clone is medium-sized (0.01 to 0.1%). The CDR3 here is CASSQDFQGQRDGYTF. The CDR3 DNA reads TGCGCCAGCAGCCAAGATTTCCAGGGACAGAGGGATGGCTACACCTTC. This chain joins TRBV4-3 and TRBJ1-2, with 7 bases that match TRBD1. The CDR3 covers 16 residues. V gave up 0 bases and J gave up 6 bases; unmatched junction bases: 10. CDR1 is LGHNA, CDR2 YSLEER, per germline.

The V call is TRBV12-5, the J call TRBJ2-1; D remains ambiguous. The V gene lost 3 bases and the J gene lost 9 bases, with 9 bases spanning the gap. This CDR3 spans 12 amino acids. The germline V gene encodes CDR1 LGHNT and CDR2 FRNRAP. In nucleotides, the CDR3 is TGTGCTAGTGGTTTTGAGTGGAGTGAGCAGTTCTTC. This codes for CASGFEWSEQFF.